The T cell receptor beta chain under discussion was sequenced for a study of technical replicates of blood from a few donors. Profiling relied on immunoSEQ multiplex PCR, and the TCRdb table lists in-frame clones only, not all of them. The sample holds about 74,000 clones, roughly four fifths seen once. This clone was detected only once. CDR3 length: 13 amino acids. Trimming took off 0 bases at V and 3 bases at J, with 6 bases between the two ends. Looked up from germline, CDR1 is MNHEY and CDR2 is SVGAGI. The chain uses TRBV6-5 and TRBJ2-7; D not resolved. Specimen: PBMCs. This TCR was sampled from a human donor in good health. Some clones in this sample may be carry-over from other donors' samples. DNA of the CDR3: TGTGCCAGCAGTTACTCCCAGGTCTACGAGCAGTACTTC. Translated, it gives CASSYSQVYEQYF.